The TCR beta chain under discussion was sequenced for a study of response to subunit inactivated influenza vaccine. Study-wide points: Authors suggested each seasonal flu vaccination may recruit only limited numbers of new T cells.

From the RT-PCR reads, TCRdb called clonotypes with MiXCR, one entry per CDR3 protein. Here the sample spans about 540,000 distinct CDR3 sequences, around 15% being singletons. The CDR3 runs 15 residues. Trimming took 1 base from V and 3 from J, leaving 12 bases between them. Germline CDR1 and CDR2: LGHNA and YSLEER. This clonotype was found a few times. Its antigen is unidentified. Sequenced here: PBMCs from blood, sampled less than 13 days after vaccination. This chain uses TRBV4-3 with TRBJ1-1; D uncertain. This clonotype was sampled from a man aged 50 or older who received an inactivated influenza vaccine. CDR3 sequence: CASSQGAREYTEAFF. For the CDR3, the DNA is TGCGCCAGCAGCCAAGGGGCCAGAGAGTACACTGAAGCTTTCTTT.